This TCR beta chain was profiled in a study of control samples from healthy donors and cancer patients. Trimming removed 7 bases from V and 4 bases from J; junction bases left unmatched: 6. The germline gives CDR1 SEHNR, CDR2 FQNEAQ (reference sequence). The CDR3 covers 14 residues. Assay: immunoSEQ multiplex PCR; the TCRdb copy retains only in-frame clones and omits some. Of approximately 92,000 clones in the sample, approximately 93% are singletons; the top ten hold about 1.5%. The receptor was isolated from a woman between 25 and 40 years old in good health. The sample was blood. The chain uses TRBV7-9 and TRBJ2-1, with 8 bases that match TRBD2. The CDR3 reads CASTAGGGYNEQFF. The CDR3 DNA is TGTGCCAGCACCGCAGGCGGGGGGTACAATGAGCAGTTCTTC.